The T cell receptor beta chain described here comes from a study of blood T cell repertoires in COVID-19. Study overall: Italy, Spain and the United States were the sources of the convalescent and acute COVID-19 samples. Nucleic acid was either cDNA or gDNA, and it came from T cells, B-cell-depleted T cells, or PBMCs.

In its sample, this clone was seen once. A much larger clonotype is one base distant, so this may be a read error. V lost 7 bases and J lost 3; bases outside the gene matches: 4. CDR1 is LNHDA and CDR2 is SQIVND in the germline V gene (reference sequence). This CDR3 is built from 14 residues. Authors' processing steps: Reference gene primer amplification gave estimated nucleated cell counts. The repertoire was sequenced with immunoSEQ multiplex PCR; TCRdb's copy has only in-frame clones and lacks some. The DNA gave D and trimming, while V, J and clone size come from that table. The sample has roughly 250,000 clones, approximately 86% seen once.

The clonotype was recovered from a woman of 80 years or more with active or convalescent COVID-19. The material sequenced was peripheral blood. The chain carries TRBV19 and TRBJ2-2, with TRBD2 matching over 8 bases. The CDR3 sequence is CASNGGGHTGELFF. DNA of the CDR3: TGTGCCAGTAACGGGGGGGGCCACACCGGGGAGCTGTTTTTT.